This TCR beta chain was found in a study of early T cells in non-severe SARS-CoV-2 infection. The CDR3 is 12 residues long. The germline V gene encodes CDR1 SQVTM and CDR2 ANQGSEA. Trimming stripped 1 base from V and 5 bases from J, with 9 bases between. In TCRdb, the 5' RACE reads were re-called with MiXCR into one record per CDR3 protein. This table holds fewer than 85,000 distinct CDR3 sequences, around 13% found once. This clonotype has only a few counts. The sample comprised whole blood. The TCR was taken from an adult who was a healthcare worker with PCR-confirmed SARS-CoV-2 infection or an uninfected control (not recorded which). J is TRBJ2-7 and V is TRBV29-1; tentative D call: TRBD1 (5 bases). The CDR3 bases are TGCAGCGTTGAAGGACAGCCTAACGAGCAGTACTTC. It codes for CSVEGQPNEQYF.